The 16 T cell receptor beta chains below come from one sample, sequenced in a study of T cell repertoires in cytomegalovirus infection. TCRdb reprocessed the reads via MiXCR and lists one record per CDR3 protein. This table has 550,000 to 700,000 distinct CDR3 sequences, roughly 43% appearing once. For these receptors, no antigen is known. The sample consisted of cultured PBMCs, taken from culture after CMV antigen stimulation. These receptors all stem from a human donor in good health (CMV status not recorded). Some clones in this sample may be carry-over from other donors' samples.

The rearrangement uses TRBV5-4 and TRBJ1-1; a weak D match, TRBD1 (5 bases). CDR1 SGHNT and CDR2 YYREEE come from the germline V gene (reference sequence). The V gene lost 0 bases and the J gene lost 2 bases, with 14 bases spanning the gap. The CDR3 has 16 residues. The CDR3 sequence: CASSLAPLGPNTEAFF. The CDR3 region has the DNA TGTGCCAGCAGCTTGGCACCTTTGGGGCCCAACACTGAAGCTTTCTTT.

This chain uses TRBV6-6 with TRBJ2-7; weak D call: TRBD2 (5 bases). Germline CDR1 reads MNHNY; CDR2 reads SVGAGI (reference sequence). CDR3 length: 16 amino acids. Deletions cut 5 bases from V and 2 bases from J, with 19 bases between. The CDR3 region has the DNA TGTGCCAGCAGTCCCGAGGTCGCCCTCGGGGCCTACGAGCAGTACTTC. This gives the protein CASSPEVALGAYEQYF.

This clonotype was detected a few times. The rearrangement links TRBV25-1 to TRBJ2-1; the D gene is possibly TRBD1 (6 bases). Germline assignment: CDR1 MGHDK and CDR2 SYGVNS. Trimming took off 6 bases at V and 5 bases at J, with 17 bases between the two ends. The CDR3 loop spans 15 amino acids. The DNA for the CDR3 is TGTGCCAGCAGCGAAACCAGGGGAAGCCACAATGAGCAGTTCTTC. This gives the protein CASSETRGSHNEQFF.

V gene TRBV7-8 combines with J gene TRBJ2-7; D is unresolved. V was shortened by 1 base and J by 2 bases, with 9 bases between the two germline ends. Germline V CDR1 and CDR2: SGHVS, FQNEAQ. This CDR3 contains 14 residues. The CDR3 nucleotides are TGTGCCAGCAGCTTAGGGGCCGTTCCCTACGAGCAGTACTTC. Translating it yields CASSLGAVPYEQYF. The variable domain in full, with the rest retrieved from reference TRBV7-8 and TRBJ2-7, is GAGVSQSPRYKVAKRGQDVALRCDPISGHVSLFWYQQALGQGPEFLTYFQNEAQLDKSGLPSDRFFAERPEGSVSTLKIQRTQQEDSAVYLCASSLGAVPYEQYFGPGTRLTVT.

This clonotype turned up a few times. The chain couples TRBV7-9 to TRBJ2-3; 13 bases align to TRBD2. The CDR3 runs 16 residues. The V and J ends lost 3 bases and 2 bases, in that order; junction bases with no gene match: 2. CDR1 SEHNR and CDR2 FQNEAQ come from the germline V gene (reference sequence). For the CDR3, the DNA is TGTGCCAGCAGCTTTGGGACTAGCGGGAACACAGATACGCAGTATTTT. Translation: CASSFGTSGNTDTQYF.

This clonotype was seen more than once but under ten times. The chain combines TRBV7-8 with TRBJ2-5; D is perhaps TRBD1 (6 bases). The germline V gene encodes CDR1 SGHVS and CDR2 FQNEAQ. There are 14 residues in the CDR3. V shed 4 bases and J shed 2 bases, with 11 bases lying between them. The CDR3 spells CASSSRTAQETQYF. The CDR3 DNA reads TGTGCCAGCAGCTCCCGGACAGCACAAGAGACCCAGTACTTC.

This clonotype was counted between two and nine times. The rearrangement uses TRBV7-2 and TRBJ2-1; the D is unclear. This CDR3 contains 16 residues. V shed 2 bases and J shed 6 bases, with 17 bases lying between them. CDR1 and CDR2 (germline): SGHTA, FQGNSA. DNA of the CDR3: TGTGCCAGCAGCTTACTCCCTCGGCAGCAGATCAATGAGCAGTTCTTC. It encodes CASSLLPRQQINEQFF.

The gene calls are TRBV24-1 and TRBJ2-5; D may correspond to TRBD1 or TRBD2 (5 bases each). Trimming took 3 bases from V and 5 from J, leaving 18 bases between them. The CDR3 loop spans 16 amino acids. Germline assignment: CDR1 KGHDR and CDR2 SFDVKD. The CDR3 DNA is TGTGCCACCAGTGATATGAGGGACGACACCCGCGAGACCCAGTACTTC. Translation: CATSDMRDDTRETQYF.

The chain has TRBV29-1 and TRBJ1-2; 7 positions match TRBD1. This CDR3 region has 13 residues. The V and J ends lost 3 bases and 4 bases, in that order; junction bases with no gene match: 5. Germline V gene data show CDR1 as SQVTM and CDR2 as ANQGSEA. In DNA, the CDR3 is TGCAGCGTTGAGCTGCAGGGGGGCTATGGCTACACCTTC. It codes for CSVELQGGYGYTF.

This clonotype has more than one count but fewer than ten. The rearrangement uses TRBV19 and TRBJ1-6, with 10 positions matching TRBD1. CDR1 and CDR2 from the germline V gene are LNHDA and SQIVND (reference sequence). This CDR3 region has 15 residues. V shed 4 bases and J 6 bases; nucleotides not matched to a gene: 3. The CDR3 spells CASSSDRGRNSPLHF. CDR3 bases: TGTGCCAGTAGTAGTGACAGGGGGCGTAATTCACCCCTCCACTTT.

This clonotype was counted between two and nine times. J is TRBJ2-2 and V is TRBV10-3; D possibly matches TRBD1 or TRBD2 (5 bases each). Germline lookup yields CDR1 ENHRY and CDR2 SYGVKD. The CDR3 runs 14 residues. Trimming took 2 bases from V and 4 from J, leaving 8 bases between them. The DNA for the CDR3 is TGTGCCATCAGTGAGGGGGGTTTCACCGGGGAGCTGTTTTTT. This gives the protein CAISEGGFTGELFF.

There are many counts of this clonotype. The gene calls are TRBV7-2 and TRBJ2-3, with TRBD2 matching over 9 bases. The junction had 4 bases not matched to a gene; V was cut back by 5 bases and J by 4 bases. The germline gives CDR1 SGHTA, CDR2 FQGNSA. The CDR3 loop spans 14 amino acids. The chain's CDR3 is CASSILAGSDTQYF. As DNA, the CDR3 is TGTGCCAGCAGCATTCTAGCGGGATCAGATACGCAGTATTTT.

This clonotype came up many times. J is TRBJ1-2 and V is TRBV7-2, with TRBD1 matching 9 bases. The CDR3 is 14 amino acids. Germline CDR1 is SGHTA and CDR2 is FQGNSA. V shed 5 bases and J 2 bases; nucleotides not matched to a gene: 3. This chain's CDR3 is CASSRQGGNYGYTF. CDR3 DNA sequence: TGTGCCAGCAGCCGACAGGGGGGAAACTATGGCTACACCTTC.

V gene TRBV10-3 combines with J gene TRBJ1-2; D might be TRBD1 (5 bases). V was pared by 0 bases and J by 6 bases, with 11 bases between. The CDR3 totals 14 residues. The V gene's germline CDR1 is ENHRY and CDR2 SYGVKD. This CDR3 is CAISESKTDDGYTF. CDR3 DNA sequence: TGTGCCATCAGTGAGTCGAAGACAGACGATGGCTACACCTTC.

This clonotype was seen a few times. The genes are TRBV20-1 and TRBJ2-7, with 7 bases fitting TRBD1. The germline V gene encodes CDR1 DFQATT and CDR2 SNEGSKA (reference sequence). This CDR3 is built from 14 residues. The CDR3 nucleotides read TGCAGCTCCCGGACAGGCGGTGCCGAGTGGGAGCAGTACTTC. Residues: CSSRTGGAEWEQYF.

The chain uses TRBV20-1 and TRBJ2-1; 13 bases fit TRBD2. This CDR3 has 15 residues. V shed 1 base, J shed 4 bases, and the junction held 1 base outside the gene matches. CDR1 is DFQATT and CDR2 is SNEGSKA in the germline V gene (reference sequence). CDR3 DNA: TGCAGTGCTAGAGGGACTAGCGGGGGTTACAATGAGCAGTTCTTC. Protein product: CSARGTSGGYNEQFF.